The following is a TCR beta chain sequence with its context. What it recognizes is unknown. Indicated time point: cycle 4 day 1 (C4D1), after 6 weeks of nivolumab. Relapse was seen in all patients after autologous stem cell transplantation, and brentuximab vedotin exposure was variable. The J segment lost 4 bases and the V segment lost 2 bases, leaving 4 bases of the junction unmatched. The CDR3 has 14 residues. CDR1 and CDR2 from the germline V gene are KGHSH and LQKENI. The sample is drawn from a study of PD-1 blockade in classical Hodgkin lymphoma. Overall study: The patients were dosed with nivolumab 3 mg/kg, infused intravenously every 2 weeks.

Study-wide results and caveats: Complete responders' diversity at baseline resembled that of newly diagnosed patients. Before treatment, TCR diversity in newly diagnosed patients was reportedly lower than in healthy donors.

Data came from immunoSEQ multiplex PCR; TCRdb stores just in-frame clones and leaves some out. Of approximately 96,000 clones listed, 93% are singletons. The chain combines TRBV18 with TRBJ1-1; 7 nucleotides line up with TRBD1. This sequence originates from a human donor with classical Hodgkin lymphoma. Sequencing used peripheral blood mononuclear cells (PBMCs), obtained before the fourth cycle of nivolumab. The CDR3 is CASSPAKGATEAFF. DNA for the CDR3: TGTGCCAGCTCACCAGCCAAGGGGGCCACTGAAGCTTTCTTT.